This passage covers 20 T cell receptor beta chains from one sample sequenced in a study of cytomegalovirus exposure and HLA in healthy donors. Both 60 Vbeta primers and 13 Jbeta primers went into the PCR. Here immunoSEQ multiplex PCR was the method, and the copy in TCRdb shows in-frame clones only, minus some. The repertoire holds some 150,000 clones, with roughly 73% as singletons. The sequencing sample was made of PBMCs. Receptor source: a man in his forties or fifties in good health and CMV-seronegative.

The chain has TRBV7-2 and TRBJ2-1, with no clear D. Looked up from germline, CDR1 is SGHTA and CDR2 is FQGNSA. V lost 5 bases and J lost 5, with 7 bases in between. The CDR3 extends over 12 amino acids. CDR3: CASSESHNEQFF. The CDR3 nucleotides are TGTGCCAGCAGCGAGAGCCACAATGAGCAGTTCTTC.

This chain connects TRBV4-3 to TRBJ2-5; 11 positions match TRBD2. The length of the CDR3 is 14 residues. Germline V gives CDR1 LGHNA, CDR2 YSLEER. The junction had 0 bases not matched to a gene; V was cut back by 1 base and J by 5 bases. The CDR3 loop is CASSQVAGGETQYF. The CDR3 DNA follows: TGCGCCAGCAGCCAAGTAGCGGGGGGGGAGACCCAGTACTTC.

This rearrangement joins TRBV7-2 to TRBJ2-5; TRBD2 matches 7 bases. V was pared by 5 bases and J by 5 bases, with 11 bases of the junction left unmatched. Germline V lookup: CDR1 SGHTA, CDR2 FQGNSA. CDR3 length equals 15 residues. CDR3 in DNA: TGTGCCAGCAGCCCCCACGGGGGGAGGGTGGAGACCCAGTACTTC. Translated: CASSPHGGRVETQYF.

The chain joins TRBV11-2 to TRBJ1-5, with D hard to call. There are 13 residues in the CDR3. Trimming took off 1 base at V and 5 bases at J, with 6 bases between the two ends. Germline V gives CDR1 SGHAT, CDR2 FQNNGV. CDR3 in amino acids: CASSLGRDQPQHF. The CDR3 DNA is TGTGCCAGCAGCTTAGGTCGTGATCAGCCCCAGCATTTT.

The chain couples TRBV12-5 to TRBJ1-2, with a possible D match to TRBD1 (6 bases). The CDR3 length is 12 residues. Trimming shortened V by 5 bases and J by 9 bases, and 13 bases separated the two germline ends. CDR1 is LGHNT, CDR2 FRNRAP, per germline. CDR3 nucleotides: TGTGCTAGTGGTCCTCCACAGGGCAGCTACACCTTC. It yields the protein CASGPPQGSYTF.

The CDR3 DNA reads as TGTGCCAGCAGCTTAACCCCGACTAGCGGGGGCGGCACAGATACGCAGTATTTT. Its translation is CASSLTPTSGGGTDTQYF. The chain combines TRBV7-3 with TRBJ2-3; 12 nucleotides line up with TRBD2. This CDR3 comprises 18 residues. Germline CDR1 reads SGHTA; CDR2 reads FQGTGA. The V gene end was trimmed by 0 bases and the J gene end by 1 base; junction bases not matched to a gene: 5.

About this clone: This CDR3 is also generated by other DNA sequences in the sample. The chain joins TRBV19 to TRBJ2-5, with D hard to call. The CDR3 is made up of 14 amino acids. From germline, CDR1 is LNHDA and CDR2 SQIVND (reference sequence). V lost 1 base and J lost 1, with 7 bases in between. DNA for the CDR3: TGTGCCAGTAGTATAGGCCCGAGCCAAGAGACCCAGTACTTC. Protein sequence: CASSIGPSQETQYF. Supplemented by reference TRBV19 and TRBJ2-5, the full variable domain reads DGGITQSPKYLFRKEGQNVTLSCEQNLNHDAMYWYRQDPGQGLRLIYYSQIVNDFQKGDIAEGYSVSREKKESFPLTVTSAQKNPTAFYLCASSIGPSQETQYFGPGTRLLVL.

The rearrangement uses TRBV6-6 and TRBJ2-2; 9 bases map to TRBD1. The germline V gene has CDR1 MNHNY and CDR2 SVGAGI (reference sequence). This CDR3 is 15 amino acids long. The ends lost 6 bases at V and 4 bases at J; junction bases unmatched: 6. This CDR3 reads CASSPDRGVTGELFF. CDR3 sequence (DNA): TGTGCCAGCAGCCCGGACAGGGGAGTCACCGGGGAGCTGTTTTTT.

The genes are TRBV19 and TRBJ2-7; D is possibly TRBD2 (8 bases). Germline V gives CDR1 LNHDA, CDR2 SQIVND (reference sequence). V lost 5 bases to trimming and J lost 3 bases, with 29 bases between them. This CDR3 region has 19 residues. CDR3 sequence: CASSLPGRGQTLPHYEQYF. The CDR3 DNA follows: TGTGCCAGTAGTCTCCCCGGGAGGGGGCAGACACTACCCCACTACGAGCAGTACTTC.

The chain joins TRBV10-3 to TRBJ1-3; a possible D gene is TRBD1 (5 bases). The CDR3 extends over 18 amino acids. The germline V gene has CDR1 ENHRY and CDR2 SYGVKD. V dropped 0 bases and J dropped 0 bases, with 15 bases sitting between them. CDR3 sequence: CAISESPRVEISGNTIYF. The CDR3 DNA is TGTGCCATCAGTGAGTCCCCCAGGGTGGAGATCTCTGGAAACACCATATATTTT.

The V call is TRBV9, the J call TRBJ2-5; 8 nucleotides line up with TRBD2. The CDR3 loop spans 15 amino acids. After removal of 0 bases from V and 5 bases from J, the junction contained 6 bases not matched to a gene. Germline V CDR1 and CDR2: SGDLS, YYNGEE. The CDR3 sequence: CASSVAGGPGETQYF. CDR3 DNA sequence: TGTGCCAGCAGCGTAGCGGGGGGGCCGGGGGAGACCCAGTACTTC.

This chain links TRBV9 with TRBJ1-3; a weak D match, TRBD1 (5 bases). The CDR3 has 15 amino acids. V lost 4 bases and J 2 bases, leaving 13 bases between the germline ends. The V gene's germline CDR1 is SGDLS and CDR2 YYNGEE. This CDR3 reads CASSLQGGTGNTIYF. As DNA, the CDR3 is TGTGCCAGCAGCCTCCAGGGCGGAACTGGAAACACCATATATTTT.

The rearrangement uses TRBV19 and TRBJ1-2; D possibly corresponds to TRBD1 (6 bases). V dropped 6 bases and J dropped 2 bases, with 16 bases sitting between them. Germline CDR1 reads LNHDA; CDR2 reads SQIVND (reference sequence). The CDR3 extends over 15 amino acids. The CDR3 nucleotides read TGTGCCAGTAGAAAGGGTACAGGGACGAACTATGGCTACACCTTC. Its protein product is CASRKGTGTNYGYTF.

This clone was seen at least ten times. The chain links TRBV5-4 to TRBJ2-1; D is unclear. This CDR3 comprises 14 residues. V shed 1 base and J shed 0 bases, with 5 bases lying between them. Germline lookup yields CDR1 SGHNT and CDR2 YYREEE (reference sequence). In DNA form, the CDR3 reads TGTGCCAGCAGCTTGTCAGACTCCTACAATGAGCAGTTCTTC. Its translation is CASSLSDSYNEQFF.

The genes are TRBV13 and TRBJ1-2; D is uncertain. The CDR3 is 12 residues long. The germline V gene has CDR1 PRHDT and CDR2 FYEKMQ (reference sequence). Trimming took 3 bases from V and 5 from J, leaving 7 bases between them. The chain's CDR3 is CASSFSDYGYTF. The CDR3 DNA is TGTGCCAGCAGCTTCAGTGATTATGGCTACACCTTC.

This chain joins TRBV4-1 and TRBJ1-3; possibly TRBD1 for D (5 bases). Trimming shortened V by 1 base and J by 6 bases, and 22 bases separated the two germline ends. Germline CDR1 reads MGHRA; CDR2 reads YSYEKL. This CDR3 is built from 18 residues. CDR3 coding DNA: TGCGCCAGCAGCCAAGTTTCCGTCCGGGCAGGGACTGAAAACACCATATATTTT. Amino acid sequence: CASSQVSVRAGTENTIYF.

This clone was counted between two and nine times. The V and J genes are TRBV19 and TRBJ1-4, with D perhaps matching TRBD1 (5 bases). In germline, CDR1 is LNHDA, CDR2 SQIVND (reference sequence). V was shortened by 2 bases and J by 2 bases, with 6 bases between the two germline ends. The CDR3 runs 14 residues. The CDR3 spells CASSISGTNEKLFF. CDR3 DNA: TGTGCCAGTAGTATATCAGGGACTAATGAAAAACTGTTTTTT.

A single count supports this clone. The chain is built from TRBV5-4 and TRBJ1-1, with D uncertain. Trimming left V 0 bases short and J 4 bases short, with 13 bases between. CDR3 length: 15 residues. Germline V gene sequence: CDR1 SGHNT, CDR2 YYREEE (reference sequence). The DNA for the CDR3 is TGTGCCAGCAGCTTGGCCGGGGTTTCGCCCACTGAAGCTTTCTTT. Translation: CASSLAGVSPTEAFF.

This chain joins TRBV2 and TRBJ1-5, with 7 bases that match TRBD1. The germline V gene encodes CDR1 SNHLY and CDR2 FYNNEI. The J segment lost 3 bases and the V segment lost 6 bases, leaving 5 bases of the junction unmatched. This CDR3 has 14 amino acids. In nucleotides, the CDR3 is TGTGCCAGCAGGGGACAGCCGAACAATCAGCCCCAGCATTTT. It codes for CASRGQPNNQPQHF.

The chain uses TRBV12-5 and TRBJ1-1; D is possibly TRBD1 (6 bases). Germline CDR1 is LGHNT and CDR2 is FRNRAP. V was clipped by 4 bases and J by 4 bases, with 10 bases between them. This CDR3 contains 13 residues. CDR3 amino acids: CASGWTDSTEAFF. The DNA for the CDR3 is TGTGCTAGTGGTTGGACAGACAGCACTGAAGCTTTCTTT.